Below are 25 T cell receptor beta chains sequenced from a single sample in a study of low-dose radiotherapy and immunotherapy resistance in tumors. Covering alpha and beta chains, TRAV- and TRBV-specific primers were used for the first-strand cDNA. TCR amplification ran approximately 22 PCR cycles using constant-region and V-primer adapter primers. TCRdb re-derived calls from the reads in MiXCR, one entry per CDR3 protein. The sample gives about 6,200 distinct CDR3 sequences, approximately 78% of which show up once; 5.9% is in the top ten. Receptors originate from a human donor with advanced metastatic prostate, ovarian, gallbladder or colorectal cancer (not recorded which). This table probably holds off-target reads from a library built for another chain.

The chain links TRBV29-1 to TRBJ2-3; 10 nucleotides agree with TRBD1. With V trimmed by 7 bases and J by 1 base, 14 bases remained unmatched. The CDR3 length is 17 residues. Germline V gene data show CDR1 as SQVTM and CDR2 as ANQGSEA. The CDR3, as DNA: TGCAGCGGGGGGACAGGGGCTTCTTTTAGGGGCACAGATACGCAGTATTTT. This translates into CSGGTGASFRGTDTQYF.

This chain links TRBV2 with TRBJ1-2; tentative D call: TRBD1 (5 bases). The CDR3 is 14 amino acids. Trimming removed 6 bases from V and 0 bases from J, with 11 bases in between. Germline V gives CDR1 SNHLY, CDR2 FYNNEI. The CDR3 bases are TGTGCCAGCAGGTGGGGCGCCGCTAACTATGGCTACACCTTC. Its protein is CASRWGAANYGYTF.

The CDR3 DNA is TGTGCCAGCAGCCTGTATAAAGATAGCAATCAGCCCCAGCATTTT. Translated: CASSLYKDSNQPQHF. This chain uses TRBV4-2 with TRBJ1-5; D is unclear. The germline V and J ends were trimmed by 4 bases and 0 bases, with 10 bases remaining between them. Germline CDR1 reads LGHNA; CDR2 reads YNFKEQ. The CDR3 has 15 residues.

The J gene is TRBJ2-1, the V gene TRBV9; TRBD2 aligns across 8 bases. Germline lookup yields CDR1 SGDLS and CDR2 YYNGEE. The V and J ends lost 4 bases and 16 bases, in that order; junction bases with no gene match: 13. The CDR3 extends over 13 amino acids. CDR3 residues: CASSLVSGGLIFF. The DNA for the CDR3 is TGTGCCAGCAGCCTCGTAAGCGGGGGCTTGATATTCTTC.

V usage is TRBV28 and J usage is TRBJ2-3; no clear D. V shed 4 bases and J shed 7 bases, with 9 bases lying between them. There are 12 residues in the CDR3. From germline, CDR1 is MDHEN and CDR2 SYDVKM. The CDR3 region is CASSSGPNTQYF. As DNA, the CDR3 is TGTGCCAGCAGTTCTGGCCCAAATACGCAGTATTTT.

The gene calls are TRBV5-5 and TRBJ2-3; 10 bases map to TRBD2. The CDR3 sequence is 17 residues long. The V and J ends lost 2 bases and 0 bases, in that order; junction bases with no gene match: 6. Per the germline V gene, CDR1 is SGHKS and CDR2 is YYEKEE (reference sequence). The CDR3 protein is CASSFRTSGDSTDTQYF. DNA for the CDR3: TGTGCCAGCAGCTTCAGGACTAGCGGAGATAGCACAGATACGCAGTATTTT.

DNA of the CDR3: TGTGCCAGCAGCCAACGCTATACCCGAAAGCGGGAGGGAACGAATGAGCAGTTCTTC. Its protein is CASSQRYTRKREGTNEQFF. The V and J genes are TRBV3-1 and TRBJ2-1; TRBD2 matches 10 bases. Germline V gene sequence: CDR1 LGHDT, CDR2 YNNKEL (reference sequence). The CDR3 length is 19 residues. V was pared by 2 bases and J by 7 bases, with 17 bases of the junction left unmatched.

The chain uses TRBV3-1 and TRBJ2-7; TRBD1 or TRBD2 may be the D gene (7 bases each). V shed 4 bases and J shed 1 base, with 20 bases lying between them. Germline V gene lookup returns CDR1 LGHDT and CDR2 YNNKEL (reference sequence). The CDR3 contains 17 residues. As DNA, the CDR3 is TGTGCCAGCAGCCCGAGTGGGAGGGGGCGGGGGTCCTACGAGCAGTACTTC. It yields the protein CASSPSGRGRGSYEQYF.

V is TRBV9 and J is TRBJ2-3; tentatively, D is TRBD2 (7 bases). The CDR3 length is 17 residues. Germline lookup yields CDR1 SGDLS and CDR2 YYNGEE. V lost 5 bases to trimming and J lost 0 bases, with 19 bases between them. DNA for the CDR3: TGTGCCAGCAGTGGACTAGGCGGGGGCGGTAGCACAGATACGCAGTATTTT. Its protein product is CASSGLGGGGSTDTQYF.

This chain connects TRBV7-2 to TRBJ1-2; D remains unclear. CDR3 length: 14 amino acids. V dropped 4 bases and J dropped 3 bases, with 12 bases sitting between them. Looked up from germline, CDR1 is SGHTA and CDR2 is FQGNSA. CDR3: CASSSRPGDYGYTF. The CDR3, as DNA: TGTGCCAGCAGCTCAAGACCGGGCGACTATGGCTACACCTTC.

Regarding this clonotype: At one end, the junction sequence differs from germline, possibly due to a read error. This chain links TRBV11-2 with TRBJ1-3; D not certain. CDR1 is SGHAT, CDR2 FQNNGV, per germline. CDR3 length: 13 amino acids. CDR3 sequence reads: CASSLDPLSPRRF. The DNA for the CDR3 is TGTGCCAGCAGCTTAGATCCGTTATCCCCTCGGAGATTT.

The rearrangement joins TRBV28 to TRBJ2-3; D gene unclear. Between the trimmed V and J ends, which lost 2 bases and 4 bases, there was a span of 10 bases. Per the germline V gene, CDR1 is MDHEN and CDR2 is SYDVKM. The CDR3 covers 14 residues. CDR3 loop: CASSLITVADTQYF. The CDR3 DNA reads TGTGCCAGCAGTTTAATTACGGTGGCAGATACGCAGTATTTT.

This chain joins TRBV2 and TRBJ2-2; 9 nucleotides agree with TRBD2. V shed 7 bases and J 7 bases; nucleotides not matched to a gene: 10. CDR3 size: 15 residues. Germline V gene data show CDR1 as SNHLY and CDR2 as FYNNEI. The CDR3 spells CASNIAGDRGGELFF. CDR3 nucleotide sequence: TGTGCCAGCAACATAGCGGGAGATAGGGGCGGGGAGCTGTTTTTT.

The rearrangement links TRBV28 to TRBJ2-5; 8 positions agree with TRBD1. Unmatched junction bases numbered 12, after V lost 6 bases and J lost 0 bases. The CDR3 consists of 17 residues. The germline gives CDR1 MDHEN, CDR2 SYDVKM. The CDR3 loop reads CASRRIQGVLYQETQYF. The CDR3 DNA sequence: TGTGCCAGCAGGAGGATACAGGGGGTCCTGTACCAAGAGACCCAGTACTTC.

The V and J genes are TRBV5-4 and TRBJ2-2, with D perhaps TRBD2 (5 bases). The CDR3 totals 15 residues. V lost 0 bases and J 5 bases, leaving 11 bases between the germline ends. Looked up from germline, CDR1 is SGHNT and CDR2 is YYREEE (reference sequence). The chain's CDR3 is CASSLGGRNTGELFF. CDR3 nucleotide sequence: TGTGCCAGCAGCTTGGGTGGGAGAAATACCGGGGAGCTGTTTTTT.

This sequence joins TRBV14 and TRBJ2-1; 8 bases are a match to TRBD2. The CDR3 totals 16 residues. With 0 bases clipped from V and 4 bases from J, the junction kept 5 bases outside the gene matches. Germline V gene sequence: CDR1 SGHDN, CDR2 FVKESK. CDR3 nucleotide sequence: TGTGCCAGCAGCCAAGATAGAACGGGGGGGTACAATGAGCAGTTCTTC. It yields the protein CASSQDRTGGYNEQFF.

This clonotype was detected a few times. CDR3 amino acids: CASSPMDRSYQETQYF. As DNA, the CDR3 is TGTGCCAGCAGCCCCATGGATCGGAGCTACCAAGAGACCCAGTACTTC. The genes are TRBV28 and TRBJ2-5; D is unresolved. The CDR3 runs 16 residues. Germline V CDR1 and CDR2: MDHEN, SYDVKM. Trimming pared 6 bases from V and 0 bases from J, leaving 17 bases between.

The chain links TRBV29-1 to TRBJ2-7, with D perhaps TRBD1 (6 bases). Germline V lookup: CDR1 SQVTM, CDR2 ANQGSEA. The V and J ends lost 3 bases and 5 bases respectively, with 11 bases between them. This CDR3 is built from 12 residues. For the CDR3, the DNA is TGCAGCGTTGACAGGGGAGCGGACGAGCAGTACTTC. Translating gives CSVDRGADEQYF.

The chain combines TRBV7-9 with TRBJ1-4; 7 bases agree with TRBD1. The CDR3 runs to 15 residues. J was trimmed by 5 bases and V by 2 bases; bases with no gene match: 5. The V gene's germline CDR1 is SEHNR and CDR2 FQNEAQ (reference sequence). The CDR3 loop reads CASSLSSGGNEKLFF. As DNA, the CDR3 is TGTGCCAGCAGCTTATCTTCAGGGGGGAATGAAAAACTGTTTTTT.

The CDR3 coding sequence is TGTGCCAGCAGCTTCACAGGGGGTATCTATGGCTACACCTTC. Translation: CASSFTGGIYGYTF. The chain carries TRBV11-2 and TRBJ1-2, with 8 bases aligning to TRBD1. V gave up 3 bases and J gave up 4 bases; unmatched junction bases: 4. Germline V gene data show CDR1 as SGHAT and CDR2 as FQNNGV. CDR3 length equals 14 residues.

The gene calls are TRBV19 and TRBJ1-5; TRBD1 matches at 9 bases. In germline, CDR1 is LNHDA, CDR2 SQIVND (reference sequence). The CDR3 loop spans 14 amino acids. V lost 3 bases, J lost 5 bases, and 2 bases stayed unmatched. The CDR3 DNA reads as TGTGCCAGTAGTATGGGACAGGGCTATCAGCCCCAGCATTTT. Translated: CASSMGQGYQPQHF.

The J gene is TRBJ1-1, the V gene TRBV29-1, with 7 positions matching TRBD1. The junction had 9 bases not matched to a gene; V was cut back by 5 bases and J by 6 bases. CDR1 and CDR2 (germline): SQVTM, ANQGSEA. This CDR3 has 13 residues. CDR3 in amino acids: CSVKTGTTAEAFF. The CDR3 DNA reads TGCAGCGTTAAGACAGGGACAACAGCTGAAGCTTTCTTT.

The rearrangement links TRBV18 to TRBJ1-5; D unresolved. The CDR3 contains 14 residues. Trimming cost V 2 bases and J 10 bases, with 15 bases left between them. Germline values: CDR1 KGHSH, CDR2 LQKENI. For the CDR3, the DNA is TGTGCCAGCTCACCAACGGACGGGGTGAGACCCCAGCATTTT. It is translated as CASSPTDGVRPQHF.

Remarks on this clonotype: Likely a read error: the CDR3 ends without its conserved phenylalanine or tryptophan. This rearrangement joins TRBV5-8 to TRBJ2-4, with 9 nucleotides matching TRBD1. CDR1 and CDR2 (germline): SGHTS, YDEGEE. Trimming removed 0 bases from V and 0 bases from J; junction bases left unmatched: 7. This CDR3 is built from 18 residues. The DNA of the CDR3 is TGTGCCAGCAGCTTGGCCGGTTTGGGACAGGGAGCCAAAAACATTCAGTACGTC. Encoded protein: CASSLAGLGQGAKNIQYV.

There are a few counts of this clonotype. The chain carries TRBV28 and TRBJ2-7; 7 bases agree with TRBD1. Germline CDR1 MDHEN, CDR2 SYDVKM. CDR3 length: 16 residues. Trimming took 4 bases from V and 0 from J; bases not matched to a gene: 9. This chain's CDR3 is CASSSIGTVLSYEQYF. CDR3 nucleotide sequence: TGTGCCAGCAGTTCGATAGGGACAGTCCTCTCCTACGAGCAGTACTTC. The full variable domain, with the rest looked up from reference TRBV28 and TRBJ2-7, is DVKVTQSSRYLVKRTGEKVFLECVQDMDHENMFWYRQDPGLGLRLIYFSYDVKMKEKGDIPEGYSVSREKKERFSLILESASTNQTSMYLCASSSIGTVLSYEQYFGPGTRLTVT.